These 15 T cell receptor beta chains share one sample of origin, sequenced in a study of blood T cell repertoires in COVID-19. Repertoires were generated with immunoSEQ multiplex PCR, while TCRdb's copy carries only in-frame clones and drops some. The table includes about 200,000 clones, 89% detected once. The sample taken for sequencing was PBMCs or T cells enriched from blood (not recorded which). The origin of the receptors is a woman aged 18-29 years who had recovered from COVID-19.

The chain uses TRBV6-4 and TRBJ2-2, with D perhaps matching TRBD2 (6 bases). This CDR3 is built from 14 residues. The germline V gene has CDR1 MRHNA and CDR2 SNTAGT. V was pared by 2 bases and J by 4 bases, with 8 bases between. The CDR3 here is CASSDRGGTGELFF. Here the CDR3 DNA reads TGTGCCAGCAGTGACAGGGGAGGCACCGGGGAGCTGTTTTTT.

The chain is built from TRBV29-1 and TRBJ1-1, with 7 bases identical to TRBD1. The junction had 15 bases not matched to a gene; V was cut back by 5 bases and J by 3 bases. The CDR3 has 16 amino acids. Germline CDR1 and CDR2: SQVTM and ANQGSEA. CDR3 sequence reads: CSVWKGTAMTHTEAFF. The DNA for the CDR3 is TGCAGCGTTTGGAAGGGGACAGCGATGACCCACACTGAAGCTTTCTTT.

This chain uses TRBV21-1 with TRBJ1-2; whether TRBD1, the table's D call, matches the DNA was not checked. TRBV21-1 is a recognized pseudogene. The CDR3 length is 17 residues. CDR3: CASSKAFRDRIKYGYTF. CDR3 nucleotides: TGTGCCAGCAGCAAAGCTTTTCGGGACAGAATTAAATATGGCTACACCTTC.

J is TRBJ1-4 and V is TRBV18, with D unclear. The V gene lost 6 bases and the J gene lost 6 bases, with 17 bases spanning the gap. Germline loops: CDR1 KGHSH, CDR2 LQKENI. This CDR3 region has 15 residues. CDR3 sequence reads: CASSPEGVRDEKLFF. CDR3 DNA sequence: TGTGCCAGCTCTCCCGAGGGTGTGAGGGATGAAAAACTGTTTTTT.

The chain recombines TRBV19 with TRBJ2-7, with 11 bases matching TRBD1. The CDR3 is made up of 15 amino acids. Germline CDR1 reads LNHDA; CDR2 reads SQIVND (reference sequence). The V gene end was trimmed by 3 bases and the J gene end by 3 bases; junction bases not matched to a gene: 4. The CDR3 loop reads CASSIRGTGGYEQYF. The CDR3 region has the DNA TGTGCCAGTAGTATTCGGGGGACAGGGGGCTACGAGCAGTACTTC.

The J gene is TRBJ2-2, the V gene TRBV11-2; a possible D gene is TRBD1 (5 bases). V was pared by 2 bases and J by 3 bases, with 7 bases between. The CDR3 runs to 14 residues. The germline V gene has CDR1 SGHAT and CDR2 FQNNGV. The CDR3 region is CASSLQGHTGELFF. The CDR3 DNA reads as TGTGCCAGCAGCTTACAGGGTCACACCGGGGAGCTGTTTTTT.

V is TRBV11-2 and J is TRBJ1-1; D is possibly TRBD1 (6 bases). The V and J ends lost 4 bases and 1 base respectively, with 10 bases between them. The germline gives CDR1 SGHAT, CDR2 FQNNGV. This CDR3 is 14 amino acids long. This chain's CDR3 is CASSSGQKNTEAFF. In DNA, the CDR3 is TGTGCCAGCAGCTCCGGACAGAAGAACACTGAAGCTTTCTTT.

This rearrangement joins TRBV28 to TRBJ2-2, with TRBD2 matching over 11 bases. In germline, CDR1 is MDHEN, CDR2 SYDVKM. The CDR3 runs to 16 residues. Trimming took 6 bases from V and 6 from J; bases not matched to a gene: 9. The CDR3 sequence: CASRLSGGAGAGELFF. The CDR3 region has the DNA TGTGCCAGCAGACTTAGCGGGGGGGCCGGTGCCGGGGAGCTGTTTTTT. Supplemented by reference TRBV28 and TRBJ2-2, the full variable domain reads DVKVTQSSRYLVKRTGEKVFLECVQDMDHENMFWYRQDPGLGLRLIYFSYDVKMKEKGDIPEGYSVSREKKERFSLILESASTNQTSMYLCASRLSGGAGAGELFFGEGSRLTVL.

The chain links TRBV7-9 to TRBJ2-7; 7 bases are a match to TRBD1. Germline lookup yields CDR1 SEHNR and CDR2 FQNEAQ (reference sequence). The CDR3 is 19 residues long. With 0 bases clipped from V and 0 bases from J, the junction kept 14 bases outside the gene matches. CDR3 in amino acids: CASSLATTPGQASSYEQYF. The CDR3 nucleotides read TGTGCCAGCAGCTTAGCGACAACCCCAGGACAGGCCAGCTCCTACGAGCAGTACTTC.

A word on this clone: One junction end disagrees with the germline gene, perhaps due to a read error. The same CDR3 is also encoded by other DNA sequences in this sample. This chain links TRBV30 with TRBJ2-7; 8 positions match TRBD1. CDR3 size: 13 residues. Germline V gene sequence: CDR1 GTSNPN, CDR2 SVGIG (reference sequence). CDR3 sequence (DNA): TGTGCCTGGAACAGGGGGAGCTCCTACGAGCAGTACTTT. Encoded protein: CAWNRGSSYEQYF.

The table lists this clone with a count of one. This chain uses TRBV6-4 with TRBJ1-3; maybe TRBD1 (6 bases). Trimming removed 0 bases from V and 3 bases from J, with 15 bases in between. The germline CDR1 and CDR2 sequences are MRHNA and SNTAGT. The CDR3 length is 17 residues. CDR3 DNA sequence: TGTGCCAGCAGTGACTCGAAACTTCAGGGGATTGGAAACACCATATATTTT. This gives the protein CASSDSKLQGIGNTIYF.

This chain joins TRBV30 and TRBJ1-2, with 10 bases matching TRBD1. The junction had 10 bases not matched to a gene; V was cut back by 1 base and J by 8 bases. The length of the CDR3 is 15 residues. The germline V gene encodes CDR1 GTSNPN and CDR2 SVGIG (reference sequence). The CDR3 DNA reads TGTGCCTGGAGTGCCAAGGGACAGGGGATGCAAGGCTACACCTTC. Amino acid sequence: CAWSAKGQGMQGYTF.

The rearrangement uses TRBV4-1 and TRBJ1-2; D is perhaps TRBD1 (6 bases). Trimming removed 3 bases from V and 8 bases from J, with 16 bases in between. The germline V gene has CDR1 MGHRA and CDR2 YSYEKL. The CDR3 loop spans 14 amino acids. The CDR3 nucleotides are TGCGCCAGCAGCCAGGAACAGGGTATAGGGGGCTACACCTTC. Translation: CASSQEQGIGGYTF.

The chain is built from TRBV6-1 and TRBJ1-2; D is undetermined. The germline V gene encodes CDR1 MNHNS and CDR2 SASEGT. The V gene lost 3 bases and the J gene lost 0 bases, with 5 bases spanning the gap. CDR3 length: 13 amino acids. CDR3 sequence (DNA): TGTGCCAGCAGTGACGGTACTAACTATGGCTACACCTTC. Translated, it gives CASSDGTNYGYTF.

This chain joins TRBV5-4 and TRBJ2-5; the match to TRBD1 covers 10 bases. The germline gives CDR1 SGHNT, CDR2 YYREEE (reference sequence). V lost 0 bases to trimming and J lost 4 bases; unmatched junction nucleotides: 0. The CDR3 sequence is 14 residues long. The DNA of the CDR3 is TGTGCCAGCAGCTTGGGACAGGGGGCAGAGACCCAGTACTTC. This translates into CASSLGQGAETQYF.